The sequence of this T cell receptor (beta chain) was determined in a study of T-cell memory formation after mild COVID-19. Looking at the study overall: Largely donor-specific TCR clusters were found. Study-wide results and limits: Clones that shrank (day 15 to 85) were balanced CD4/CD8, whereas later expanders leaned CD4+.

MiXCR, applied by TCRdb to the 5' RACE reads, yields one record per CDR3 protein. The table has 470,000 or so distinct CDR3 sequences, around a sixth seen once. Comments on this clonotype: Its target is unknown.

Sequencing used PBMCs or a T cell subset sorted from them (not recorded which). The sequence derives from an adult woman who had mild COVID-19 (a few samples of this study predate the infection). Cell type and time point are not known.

The CDR3 protein is CASRGDLVGVGYTF. CDR3 coding DNA: TGTGCCAGCAGGGGTGACCTGGTAGGGGTAGGCTACACCTTC. This chain links TRBV2 with TRBJ1-2, with D perhaps matching TRBD1 (5 bases). The CDR3 sequence is 14 residues long. V lost 6 bases and J lost 8, with 19 bases in between. Per germline, CDR1 SNHLY and CDR2 FYNNEI.